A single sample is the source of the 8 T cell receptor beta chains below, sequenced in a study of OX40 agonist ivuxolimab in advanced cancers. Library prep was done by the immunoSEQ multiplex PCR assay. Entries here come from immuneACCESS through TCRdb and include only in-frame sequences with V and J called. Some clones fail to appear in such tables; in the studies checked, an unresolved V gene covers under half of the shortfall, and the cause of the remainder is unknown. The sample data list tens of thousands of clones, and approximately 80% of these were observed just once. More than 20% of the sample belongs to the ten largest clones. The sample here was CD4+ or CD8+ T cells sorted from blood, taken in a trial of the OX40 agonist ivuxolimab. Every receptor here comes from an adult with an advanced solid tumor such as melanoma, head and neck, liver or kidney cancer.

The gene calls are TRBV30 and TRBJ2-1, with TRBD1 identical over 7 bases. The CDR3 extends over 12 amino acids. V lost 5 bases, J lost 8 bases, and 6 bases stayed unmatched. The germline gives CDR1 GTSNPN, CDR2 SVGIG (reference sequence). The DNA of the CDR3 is TGTGCCTGGGATAATACAGGGGATGAGCAGTTCTTC. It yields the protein CAWDNTGDEQFF.

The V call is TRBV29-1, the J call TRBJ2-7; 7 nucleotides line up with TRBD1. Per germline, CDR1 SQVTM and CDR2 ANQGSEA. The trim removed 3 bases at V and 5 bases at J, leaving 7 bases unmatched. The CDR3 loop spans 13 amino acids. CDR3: CSVDGQDLDEQYF. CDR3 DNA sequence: TGCAGCGTTGACGGACAGGACCTTGACGAGCAGTACTTC.

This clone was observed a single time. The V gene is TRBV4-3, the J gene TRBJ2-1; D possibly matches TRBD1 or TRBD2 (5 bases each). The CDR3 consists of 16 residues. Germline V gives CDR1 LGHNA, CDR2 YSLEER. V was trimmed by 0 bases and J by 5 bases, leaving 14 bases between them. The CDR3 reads CASSQDSVGRDNEQFF. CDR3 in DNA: TGCGCCAGCAGCCAAGATAGCGTAGGCAGGGACAATGAGCAGTTCTTC.

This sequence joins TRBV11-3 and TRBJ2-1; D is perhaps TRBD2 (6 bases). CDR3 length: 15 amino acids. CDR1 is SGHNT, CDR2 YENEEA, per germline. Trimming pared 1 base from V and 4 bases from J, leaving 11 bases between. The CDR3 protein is CASSLGRDQYNEQFF. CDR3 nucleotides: TGTGCCAGCAGCTTAGGGCGGGATCAGTACAATGAGCAGTTCTTC.

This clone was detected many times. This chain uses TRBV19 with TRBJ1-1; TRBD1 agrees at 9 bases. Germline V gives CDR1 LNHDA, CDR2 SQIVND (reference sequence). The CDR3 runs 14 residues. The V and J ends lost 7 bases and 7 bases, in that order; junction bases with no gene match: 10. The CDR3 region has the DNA TGTGCCAGTATGACAGGGGGATGGGGAAATGAAGCTTTCTTT. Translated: CASMTGGWGNEAFF.

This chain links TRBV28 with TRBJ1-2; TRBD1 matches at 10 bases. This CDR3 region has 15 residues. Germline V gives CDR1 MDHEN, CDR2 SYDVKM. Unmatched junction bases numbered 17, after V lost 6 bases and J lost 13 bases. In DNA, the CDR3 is TGTGCCAGCAGCGCGACAGGGGGCTATCCAAAAGGGTCCACCTTC. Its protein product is CASSATGGYPKGSTF.

Here the CDR3 DNA reads TGTGCCAGCAGCAAACAGGGGCCTGGTTGGAACACTGAAGCTTTCTTT. This codes for CASSKQGPGWNTEAFF. The chain recombines TRBV2 with TRBJ1-1; 7 nucleotides line up with TRBD1. Unmatched junction bases numbered 11, after V lost 6 bases and J lost 1 base. This CDR3 is built from 16 residues. From germline, CDR1 is SNHLY and CDR2 FYNNEI.

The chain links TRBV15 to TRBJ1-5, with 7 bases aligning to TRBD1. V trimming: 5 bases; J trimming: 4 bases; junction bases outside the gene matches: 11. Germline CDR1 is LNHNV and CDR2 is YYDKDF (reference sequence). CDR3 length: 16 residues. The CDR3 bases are TGTGCCACCAGCTGGACGGGGGCAGGGGGTAATCAGCCCCAGCATTTT. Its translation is CATSWTGAGGNQPQHF.